Listed below are T cell receptor beta chains from one sample, sequenced in a study of molecular identifiers for immune sequencing clone quantification. TCRdb reprocessed the PCR reads with MiXCR, giving one entry per CDR3 protein. Altogether hundreds of thousands of distinct CDR3 sequences are present, under 25% being singletons, with the ten largest covering roughly 0.7%. The sample consisted of naive CD8+ T cells from blood, with Jurkat cell RNA spiked in. All receptors come from a human donor in good health. Some libraries in this study had Jurkat cell RNA spiked in. Each CDR3 is given with its conserved first and last residue. The D gene is left open where the match is weak. Not every row has a clone size; where given, it reads once, few, many or a size class.

-,TRBJ2-7,-,TRBV3-1,CASSPTGTEQYF,TGTGCCAGCAGCCCCACAGGGACTGAGCAGTACTTC
-,TRBJ2-3,-,TRBV28,CASGPLPHTQYF,TGTGCCAGCGGTCCCCTTCCGCATACGCAGTATTTT
many,TRBJ2-1,TRBD2,TRBV29-1,CSVDVAGDGEQFF,TGCAGCGTTGATGTAGCGGGAGACGGTGAGCAGTTCTTC
-,TRBJ1-2,-,TRBV4-3,CASSQDVGPGATGYTF,TGCGCCAGCAGCCAAGATGTGGGGCCTGGGGCAACCGGCTACACCTTC
-,TRBJ2-2,-,TRBV29-1,CSVARRHATPGELFF,TGCAGCGTTGCTCGGCGGCACGCGACCCCCGGGGAGCTGTTTTTT
-,TRBJ2-2,-,TRBV6-6,CASIYGNPGELFF,TGTGCCAGCATCTATGGGAACCCCGGGGAGCTGTTTTTT
-,TRBJ2-3,-,TRBV19,CASSISTGTDTQYF,TGTGCCAGTAGTATCTCCACGGGGACAGATACGCAGTATTTT
few,TRBJ2-7,TRBD2,TRBV10-3,CAINTGLAGGYEQYF,TGTGCCATCAATACGGGACTAGCGGGGGGTTACGAGCAGTACTTC
many,TRBJ2-7,-,TRBV7-2,CASSPTSYEQYF,TGTGCCAGCAGCCCTACCTCCTACGAGCAGTACTTC
-,TRBJ2-3,TRBD1,TRBV27,CASSLLIVSGGGADTQYF,TGTGCCAGCAGTCTCCTAATAGTGTCAGGGGGCGGCGCAGATACGCAGTATTTT
few,TRBJ2-7,-,TRBV7-9,CASSSRGGSYEQYF,TGTGCCAGCAGCTCCAGGGGGGGGTCCTACGAGCAGTACTTC
-,TRBJ2-3,-,TRBV6-6,CASIHLSGTDTQYF,TGTGCCAGCATCCACCTGAGTGGCACAGATACGCAGTATTTT
-,TRBJ2-1,TRBD2,TRBV7-9,CASSRLAGVSNEQFF,TGTGCCAGCAGCCGACTAGCGGGAGTCAGCAATGAGCAGTTCTTC
few,TRBJ1-3,-,TRBV11-2,CATPEEGSGNTIYF,TGTGCCACCCCGGAGGAGGGCTCTGGAAACACCATATATTTT
many,TRBJ2-7,-,TRBV13,CASSPGAYEQYF,TGTGCCAGCAGCCCGGGCGCTTACGAGCAGTACTTC
few,TRBJ2-1,-,TRBV7-9,CASSRRQSSYNEQFF,TGTGCCAGCAGCCGCAGACAGAGCTCCTACAATGAGCAGTTCTTC
-,TRBJ2-1,TRBD1,TRBV24-1,CATSAGQVIYNEQFF,TGTGCCACCAGTGCCGGACAGGTGATTTACAATGAGCAGTTCTTC
many,TRBJ2-3,TRBD1,TRBV28,CASSLWDRGRTDTQYF,TGTGCCAGCAGTTTATGGGACAGGGGCCGCACAGATACGCAGTATTTT
few,TRBJ2-1,-,TRBV5-3,CASSWDPGPGVEDEQFF,TGTGCCAGCAGCTGGGACCCGGGACCAGGGGTTGAGGATGAGCAGTTCTTC
-,TRBJ2-7,TRBD2,TRBV18,CASSPEISGSFSYEQYF,TGTGCCAGCTCACCGGAGATTAGCGGGAGTTTCTCCTACGAGCAGTACTTC
many,TRBJ2-7,TRBD2,TRBV6-5,CASSPYITGTSVYEQYF,TGTGCCAGCAGTCCTTACATTACCGGGACTAGTGTCTACGAGCAGTACTTC
-,TRBJ1-4,-,TRBV7-9,CASSLSYEKLFF,TGTGCCAGCAGCTTAAGCTACGAAAAACTGTTTTTT
few,TRBJ2-1,TRBD2,TRBV5-3,CASSYGPAGYEQFF,TGTGCCAGCAGCTACGGGCCAGCGGGGTATGAGCAGTTCTTC
-,TRBJ1-2,-,TRBV6-2/TRBV6-3,CASSYPGIIYGYTF,TGTGCCAGCAGTTACCCAGGGATTATCTATGGCTACACCTTC
few,TRBJ2-3,TRBD2,TRBV9,CASSVGASGLQDTQYF,TGTGCCAGCAGCGTTGGGGCTAGCGGACTGCAGGATACGCAGTATTTT
few,TRBJ2-2,-,TRBV2,CASSEMTGNTGELFF,TGTGCCAGCAGTGAGATGACAGGGAACACCGGGGAGCTGTTTTTT
few,TRBJ2-5,TRBD2,TRBV20-1,CSAPKTGTSGRVGETQYF,TGCAGTGCTCCGAAAACCGGGACTAGCGGGAGGGTCGGTGAGACCCAGTACTTC